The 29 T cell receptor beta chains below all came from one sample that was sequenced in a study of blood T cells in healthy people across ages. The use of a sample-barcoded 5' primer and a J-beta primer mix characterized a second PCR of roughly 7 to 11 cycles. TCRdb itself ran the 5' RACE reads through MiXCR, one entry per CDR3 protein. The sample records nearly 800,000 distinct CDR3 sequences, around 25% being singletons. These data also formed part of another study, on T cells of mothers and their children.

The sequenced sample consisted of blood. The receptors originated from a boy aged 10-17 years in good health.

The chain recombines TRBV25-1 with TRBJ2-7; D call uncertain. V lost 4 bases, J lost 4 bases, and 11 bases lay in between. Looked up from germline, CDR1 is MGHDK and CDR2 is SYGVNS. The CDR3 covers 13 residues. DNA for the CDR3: TGTGCCAGCAGTGTGTTCACAGCGTACGAGCAGTACTTC. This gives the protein CASSVFTAYEQYF.

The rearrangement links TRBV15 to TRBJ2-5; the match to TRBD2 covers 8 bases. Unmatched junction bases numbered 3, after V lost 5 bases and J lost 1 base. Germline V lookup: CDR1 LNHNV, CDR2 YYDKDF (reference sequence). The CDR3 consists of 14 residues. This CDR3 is CATSAGGPQETQYF. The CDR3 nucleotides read TGTGCCACCAGCGCGGGGGGTCCCCAAGAGACCCAGTACTTC.

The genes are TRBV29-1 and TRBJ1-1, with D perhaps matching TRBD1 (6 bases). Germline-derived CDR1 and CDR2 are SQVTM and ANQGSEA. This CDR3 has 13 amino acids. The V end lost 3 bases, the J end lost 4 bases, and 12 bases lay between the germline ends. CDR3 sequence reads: CSVETAGATEAFF. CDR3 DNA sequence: TGCAGCGTTGAGACAGCAGGGGCCACTGAAGCTTTCTTT. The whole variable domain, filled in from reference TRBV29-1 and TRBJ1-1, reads SAVISQKPSRDICQRGTSLTIQCQVDSQVTMMFWYRQQPGQSLTLIATANQGSEATYESGFVIDKFPISRPNLTFSTLTVSNMSPEDSSIYLCSVETAGATEAFFGQGTRLTVV.

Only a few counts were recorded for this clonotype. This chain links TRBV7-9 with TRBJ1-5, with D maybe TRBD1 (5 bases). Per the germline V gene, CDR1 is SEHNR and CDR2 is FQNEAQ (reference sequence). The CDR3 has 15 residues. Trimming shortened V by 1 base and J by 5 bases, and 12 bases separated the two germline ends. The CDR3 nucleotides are TGTGCCAGCAGCTTAGGCGGGACTACACATCAGCCCCAGCATTTT. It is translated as CASSLGGTTHQPQHF.

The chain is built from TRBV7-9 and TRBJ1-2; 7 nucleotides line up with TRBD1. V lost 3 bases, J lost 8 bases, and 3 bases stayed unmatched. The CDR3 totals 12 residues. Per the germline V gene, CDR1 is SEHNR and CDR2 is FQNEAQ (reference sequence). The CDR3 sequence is CASSLGQRGYTF. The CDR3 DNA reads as TGTGCCAGCAGCTTGGGACAGAGGGGCTACACCTTC.

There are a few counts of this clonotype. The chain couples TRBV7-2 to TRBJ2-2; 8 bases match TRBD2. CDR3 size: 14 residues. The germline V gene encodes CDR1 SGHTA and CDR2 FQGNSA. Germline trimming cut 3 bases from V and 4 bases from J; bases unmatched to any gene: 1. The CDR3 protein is CASSFGLATGELFF. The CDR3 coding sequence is TGTGCCAGCAGCTTTGGACTAGCCACCGGGGAGCTGTTTTTT.

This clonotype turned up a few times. The CDR3 nucleotides are TGCAGCGTTGATGGGGCGTGGCGGGGAACGTACAATGAGCAGTTCTTC. Translated: CSVDGAWRGTYNEQFF. This chain uses TRBV29-1 with TRBJ2-5, with a tentative D call TRBD2 (6 bases). The J call may be mistaken, given a closer DNA end match to TRBJ2-1. Per the germline V gene, CDR1 is SQVTM and CDR2 is ANQGSEA. The CDR3 totals 16 residues.

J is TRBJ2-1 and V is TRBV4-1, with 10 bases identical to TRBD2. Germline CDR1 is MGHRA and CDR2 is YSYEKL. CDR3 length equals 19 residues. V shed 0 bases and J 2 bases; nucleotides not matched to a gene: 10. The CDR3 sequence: CASSQDIAGGMGPYNEQFF. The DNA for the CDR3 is TGCGCCAGCAGCCAAGATATAGCGGGAGGAATGGGCCCCTACAATGAGCAGTTCTTC.

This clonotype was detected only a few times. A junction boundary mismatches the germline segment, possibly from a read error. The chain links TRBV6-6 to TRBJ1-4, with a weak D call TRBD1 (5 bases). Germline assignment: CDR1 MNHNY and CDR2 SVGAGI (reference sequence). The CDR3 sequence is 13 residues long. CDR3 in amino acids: CAGSQPSGTTLNF. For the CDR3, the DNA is TGTGCCGGCAGTCAACCCTCCGGGACCACCCTGAACTTT.

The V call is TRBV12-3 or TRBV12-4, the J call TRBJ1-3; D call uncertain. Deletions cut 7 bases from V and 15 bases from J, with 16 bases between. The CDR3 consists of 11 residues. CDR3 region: CASTGLDVAYF. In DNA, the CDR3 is TGTGCCAGCACCGGATTGGATGTGGCATATTTT.

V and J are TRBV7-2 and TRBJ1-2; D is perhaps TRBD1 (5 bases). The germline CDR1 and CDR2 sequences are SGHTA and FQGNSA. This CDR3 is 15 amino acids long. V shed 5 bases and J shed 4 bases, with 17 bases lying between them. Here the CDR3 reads CASSPPGLDVYGYTF. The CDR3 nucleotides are TGTGCCAGCAGCCCCCCGGGACTGGATGTCTATGGCTACACCTTC.

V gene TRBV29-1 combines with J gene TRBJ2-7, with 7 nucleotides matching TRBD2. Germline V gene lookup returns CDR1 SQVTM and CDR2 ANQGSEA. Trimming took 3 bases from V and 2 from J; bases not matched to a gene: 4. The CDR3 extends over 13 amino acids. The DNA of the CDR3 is TGCAGCGTTGAGAGCGGGGTTGCCTACGAGCAGTACTTC. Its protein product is CSVESGVAYEQYF.

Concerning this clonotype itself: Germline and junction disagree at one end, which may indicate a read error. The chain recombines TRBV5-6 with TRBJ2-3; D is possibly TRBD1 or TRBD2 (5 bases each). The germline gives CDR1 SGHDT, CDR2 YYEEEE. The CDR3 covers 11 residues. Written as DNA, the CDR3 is TGTGCCAGCAGTAGGGACGGGACGCTGTCTTTT. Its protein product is CASSRDGTLSF.

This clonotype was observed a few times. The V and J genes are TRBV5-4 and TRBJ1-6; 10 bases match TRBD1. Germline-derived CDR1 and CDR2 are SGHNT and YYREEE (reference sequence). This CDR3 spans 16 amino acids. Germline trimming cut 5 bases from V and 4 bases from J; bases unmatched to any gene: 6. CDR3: CASRTGGDGYNSPLHF. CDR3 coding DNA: TGTGCCAGCAGGACAGGGGGCGACGGGTATAATTCACCCCTCCACTTT.

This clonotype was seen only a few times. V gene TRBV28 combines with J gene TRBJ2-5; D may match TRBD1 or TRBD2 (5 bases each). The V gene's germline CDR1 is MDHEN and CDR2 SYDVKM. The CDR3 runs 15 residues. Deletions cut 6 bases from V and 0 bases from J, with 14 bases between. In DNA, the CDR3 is TGTGCCAGCAGCCTGGGACGGCGAAACCAAGAGACCCAGTACTTC. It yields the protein CASSLGRRNQETQYF.

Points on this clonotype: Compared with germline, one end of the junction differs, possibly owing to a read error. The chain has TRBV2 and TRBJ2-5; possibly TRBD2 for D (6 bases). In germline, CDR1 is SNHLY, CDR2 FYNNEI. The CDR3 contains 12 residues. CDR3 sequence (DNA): TGTGCCAGCAGTGAAGCCCTGACTAGTTGTTTCTTC. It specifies CASSEALTSCFF. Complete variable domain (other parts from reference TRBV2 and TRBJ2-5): EPEVTQTPSHQVTQMGQEVILRCVPISNHLYFYWYRQILGQKVEFLVSFYNNEISEKSEIFDDQFSVERPDGSNFTLKIRSTKLEDSAMYFCASSEALTSCFFGPGTRLLVL.

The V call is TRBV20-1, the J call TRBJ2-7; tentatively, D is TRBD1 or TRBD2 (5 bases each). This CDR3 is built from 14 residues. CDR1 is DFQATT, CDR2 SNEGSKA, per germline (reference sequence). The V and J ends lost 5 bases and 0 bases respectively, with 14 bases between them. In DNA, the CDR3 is TGCAGTGCTGCCTTTGGGGGTTACTCCTACGAGCAGTACTTC. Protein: CSAAFGGYSYEQYF.

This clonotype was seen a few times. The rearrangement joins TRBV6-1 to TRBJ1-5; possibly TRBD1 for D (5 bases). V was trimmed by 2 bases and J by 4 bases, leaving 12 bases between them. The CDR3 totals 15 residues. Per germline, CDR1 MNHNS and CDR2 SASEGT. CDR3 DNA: TGTGCCAGCAGTGAACGGGACTTCGCGAATCAGCCCCAGCATTTT. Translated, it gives CASSERDFANQPQHF.

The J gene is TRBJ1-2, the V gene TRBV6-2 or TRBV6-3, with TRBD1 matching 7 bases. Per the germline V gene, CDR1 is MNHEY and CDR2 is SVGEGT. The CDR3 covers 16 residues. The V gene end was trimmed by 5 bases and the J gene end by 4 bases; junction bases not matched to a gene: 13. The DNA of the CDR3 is TGTGCCAGCAGTACCGACAGACAGGGCCAGAGCTATGGCTACACCTTC. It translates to CASSTDRQGQSYGYTF.

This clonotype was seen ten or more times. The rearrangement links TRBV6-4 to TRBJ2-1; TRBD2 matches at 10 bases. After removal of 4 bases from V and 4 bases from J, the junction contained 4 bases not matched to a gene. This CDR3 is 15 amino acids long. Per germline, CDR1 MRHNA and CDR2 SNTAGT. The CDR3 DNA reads TGTGCCAGCAGTGCTAGCGGGGGCTCTTACAATGAGCAGTTCTTC. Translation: CASSASGGSYNEQFF.

Here the CDR3 DNA reads TGTGCCAGCAGCTCTAGCGGAGTAAAAGAGACCCAGTACTTC. It encodes CASSSSGVKETQYF. V and J are TRBV7-2 and TRBJ2-7; 7 nucleotides align to TRBD2. The J call may be in error: the DNA end matches TRBJ2-5 better. The CDR3 sequence is 14 residues long. CDR1 is SGHTA, CDR2 FQGNSA, per germline.

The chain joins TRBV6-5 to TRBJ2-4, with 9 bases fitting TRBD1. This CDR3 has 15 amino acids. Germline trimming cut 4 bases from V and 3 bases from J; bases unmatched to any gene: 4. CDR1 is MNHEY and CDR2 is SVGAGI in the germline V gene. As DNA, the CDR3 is TGTGCCAGCAGTTCACAGGGGGCCGACAAAAACATTCAGTACTTC. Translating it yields CASSSQGADKNIQYF.

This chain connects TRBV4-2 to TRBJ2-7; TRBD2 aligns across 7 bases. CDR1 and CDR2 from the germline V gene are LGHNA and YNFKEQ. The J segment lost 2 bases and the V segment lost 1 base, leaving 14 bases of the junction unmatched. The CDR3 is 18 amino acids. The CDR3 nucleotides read TGTGCCAGCAGCCAAGGCCTCCTCTTAGCGGGCCCCGCCTACGAGCAGTACTTC. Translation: CASSQGLLLAGPAYEQYF.

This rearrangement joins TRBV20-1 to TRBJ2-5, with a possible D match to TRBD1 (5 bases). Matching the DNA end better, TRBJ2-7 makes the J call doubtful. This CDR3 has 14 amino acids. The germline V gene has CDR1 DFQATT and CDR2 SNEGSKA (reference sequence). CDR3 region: CSARGGGGDYEQYF. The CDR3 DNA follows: TGCAGTGCTAGAGGGGGCGGTGGCGACTACGAGCAGTACTTC.

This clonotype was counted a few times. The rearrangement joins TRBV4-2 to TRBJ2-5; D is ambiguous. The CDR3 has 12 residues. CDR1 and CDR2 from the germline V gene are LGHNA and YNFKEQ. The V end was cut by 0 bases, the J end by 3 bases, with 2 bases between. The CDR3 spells CASSQEKETQYF. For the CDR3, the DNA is TGTGCCAGCAGCCAAGAGAAAGAGACCCAGTACTTC.

In DNA, the CDR3 is TGCAGCGTTGAAGTCTCCCGAGCCTATGGCTACACCTTC. It translates to CSVEVSRAYGYTF. This rearrangement joins TRBV29-1 to TRBJ1-2; D remains unclear. V lost 1 base to trimming and J lost 4 bases, with 10 bases between them. The CDR3 sequence is 13 residues long. Germline lookup yields CDR1 SQVTM and CDR2 ANQGSEA. The entire variable domain, with the rest obtained from reference TRBV29-1 and TRBJ1-2, is as follows: SAVISQKPSRDICQRGTSLTIQCQVDSQVTMMFWYRQQPGQSLTLIATANQGSEATYESGFVIDKFPISRPNLTFSTLTVSNMSPEDSSIYLCSVEVSRAYGYTFGSGTRLTVV.

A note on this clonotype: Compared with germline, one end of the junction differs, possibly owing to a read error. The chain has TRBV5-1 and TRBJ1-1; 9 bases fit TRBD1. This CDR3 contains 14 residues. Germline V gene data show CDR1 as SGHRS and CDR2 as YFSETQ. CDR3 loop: CASSFTGGATEAFF. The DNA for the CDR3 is TGCGCCAGCAGCTTCACAGGGGGCGCGACTGAAGCCTTCTTT.

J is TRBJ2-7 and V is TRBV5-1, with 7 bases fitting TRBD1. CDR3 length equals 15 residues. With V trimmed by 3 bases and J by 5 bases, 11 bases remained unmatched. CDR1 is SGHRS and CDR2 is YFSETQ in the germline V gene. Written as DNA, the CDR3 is TGCGCCAGCAGCTACGACAGGGTGGGTCCCCACGAGCAGTACTTC. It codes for CASSYDRVGPHEQYF.

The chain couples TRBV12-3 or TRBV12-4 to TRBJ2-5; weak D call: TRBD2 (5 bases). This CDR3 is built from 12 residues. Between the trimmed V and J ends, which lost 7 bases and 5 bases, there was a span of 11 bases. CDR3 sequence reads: CASNEGTETQYF. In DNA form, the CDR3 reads TGTGCCAGCAACGAGGGCACGGAGACCCAGTACTTC.